The 6 T cell receptor beta chains below all came from one sample that was sequenced in a study of blood T cells in healthy people across ages. Primed by a sample-barcoded 5' primer and a J-beta primer mix, a second PCR proceeded for roughly 7 to 11 cycles. Via MiXCR, TCRdb re-called the 5' RACE reads, giving one row per CDR3 protein. The table lists about 1.5 million distinct CDR3 sequences, 40% to 45% of them singletons. Sequencing was carried out using blood. These receptors all come from a woman under 30 in good health.

The sample holds one count of this clonotype. This chain uses TRBV7-9 with TRBJ1-2; a weak D match, TRBD1 (5 bases). Trimming took off 5 bases at V and 8 bases at J, with 12 bases between the two ends. Germline assignment: CDR1 SEHNR and CDR2 FQNEAQ (reference sequence). The CDR3 consists of 12 residues. The CDR3 sequence: CASSPSTDGYTF. The CDR3, as DNA: TGTGCCAGCAGCCCCTCGACAGACGGCTACACCTTC.

On this clonotype: The germline gene is not matched at one end of the junction; a read error may be the cause. The chain carries TRBV3-1 and TRBJ2-1; no definite D call. The germline V gene has CDR1 LGHDT and CDR2 YNNKEL (reference sequence). The CDR3 consists of 19 residues. The CDR3 here is CASSPWVSIGTPSYNEQFF. The CDR3 coding sequence is TGTGCCAGCAGCCCGTGGGTCTCTATCGGTACTCCCTCCTATAATGAGCAGTTCTTC.

V usage is TRBV20-1 and J usage is TRBJ1-1; D gene unclear. The CDR3 extends over 11 amino acids. CDR1 is DFQATT, CDR2 SNEGSKA, per germline (reference sequence). V was trimmed by 5 bases and J by 1 base, leaving 5 bases between them. In nucleotides, the CDR3 is TGCAGTGCTCATGGGAACACTGAAGCTTTCTTT. This translates into CSAHGNTEAFF.

This rearrangement joins TRBV5-1 to TRBJ2-5; 9 bases match TRBD2. In germline, CDR1 is SGHRS, CDR2 YFSETQ. This CDR3 spans 15 amino acids. V lost 0 bases to trimming and J lost 9 bases; unmatched junction nucleotides: 9. The CDR3, as DNA: TGCGCCAGCAGCTTGGTCAATAGCGGGAGTTGGGCCCAGTACTTC. This encodes CASSLVNSGSWAQYF.

The CDR3: CASSLATDFHEQYF. The CDR3 DNA reads as TGTGCCAGCAGCTTAGCGACGGATTTCCACGAGCAGTACTTC. The chain employs TRBV7-2 and TRBJ2-7; no reliable D call. Germline V gene sequence: CDR1 SGHTA, CDR2 FQGNSA. This CDR3 is built from 14 residues. V was clipped by 0 bases and J by 5 bases, with 11 bases between them.

The chain has TRBV5-6 and TRBJ1-2, with 8 nucleotides matching TRBD1. V lost 5 bases, J lost 12 bases, and 15 bases stayed unmatched. CDR3 length: 14 amino acids. Germline V gene data show CDR1 as SGHDT and CDR2 as YYEEEE. The CDR3 bases are TGTGCCAGCAGACCAGCGGACAGGGTGGGTCTAGACACCTTC. Translated: CASRPADRVGLDTF.